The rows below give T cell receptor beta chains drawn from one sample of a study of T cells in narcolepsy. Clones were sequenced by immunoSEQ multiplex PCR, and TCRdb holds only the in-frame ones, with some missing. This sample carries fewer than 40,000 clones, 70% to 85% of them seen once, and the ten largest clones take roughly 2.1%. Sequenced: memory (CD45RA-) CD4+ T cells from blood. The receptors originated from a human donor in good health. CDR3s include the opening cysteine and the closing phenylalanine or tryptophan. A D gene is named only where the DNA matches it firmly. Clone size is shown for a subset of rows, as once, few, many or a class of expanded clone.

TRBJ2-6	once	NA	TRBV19	TGTGCCAGTAGTATAGGCGGCCTAGGGGCCAACGTCCTGACTTTC	CASSIGGLGANVLTF
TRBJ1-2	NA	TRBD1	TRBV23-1	TGCGCCAGCTGGCCTTGGACAGGGAGAACATTTGACTATGGCTACACCTTC	CASWPWTGRTFDYGYTF
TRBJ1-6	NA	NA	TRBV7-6	TGTGCCAGCAGCTTAGAGGCGTCTGGCAGCTCCTATAATTCACCCCTCCACTTT	CASSLEASGSSYNSPLHF
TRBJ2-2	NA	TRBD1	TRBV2	TGTGCCAGCAGCGAACTCAGGGGGCCCGGGGAGCTGTTTTTT	CASSELRGPGELFF
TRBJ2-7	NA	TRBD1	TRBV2	TGTGCCAGCAGGGACAGGGACCACGAGCAGTACTTC	CASRDRDHEQYF
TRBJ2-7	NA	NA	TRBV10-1	TGCGCCAGCAGTGTGGGTTACGAGCAGTACTTC	CASSVGYEQYF
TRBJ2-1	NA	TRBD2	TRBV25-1	TGTGCCAGCAGACTAGCGGGAGATGTCGATGAGCAGTTCTTC	CASRLAGDVDEQFF
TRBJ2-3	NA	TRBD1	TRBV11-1	TGTGCCAGCGGGACAGGTCCCAGCACAGATACGCAGTATTTT	CASGTGPSTDTQYF
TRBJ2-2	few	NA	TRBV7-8	TGTGCCAGCAGCTCGCAGGAGGCCGGGGAGCTGTTTTTT	CASSSQEAGELFF
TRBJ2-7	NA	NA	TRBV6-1	TGTGCCAGCGGGGGGGCGGGCTACGAGCAGTACTTC	CASGGAGYEQYF
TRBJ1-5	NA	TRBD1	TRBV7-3	TGTGCCAGCAGCTCACAGAGGACAGGGGCCAATCAGCCCCAGCATTTT	CASSSQRTGANQPQHF
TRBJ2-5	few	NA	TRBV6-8	TGTGCCAGCTCTTGGGGGCGGGAGACCCAGTACTTC	CASSWGRETQYF
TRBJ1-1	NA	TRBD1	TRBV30	TGTGCCTCACGTCGGGACAGGGGTCAGACTGAAGCTTTCTTT	CASRRDRGQTEAFF
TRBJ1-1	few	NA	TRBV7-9	TGTGCCAGCAGCTTAACGAGTCCTGGGACTGAAGCTTTCTTT	CASSLTSPGTEAFF
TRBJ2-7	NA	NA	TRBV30	TGTGCCTGGACTAGGACACCGAGCTCCTACGAGCAGTACTTC	CAWTRTPSSYEQYF
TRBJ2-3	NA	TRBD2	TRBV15	TGTGCCACCAGCAGCACCGGGACTAGCTATACAGATACGCAGTATTTT	CATSSTGTSYTDTQYF
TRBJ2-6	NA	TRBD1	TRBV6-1	TGTGCCAGCAGCACGGACAGGGCAGGGGCCAACGTCCTGACTTTC	CASSTDRAGANVLTF
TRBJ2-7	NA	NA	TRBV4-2	TGTGCCAGCAGCCAAACAGGGATATCGTCCTACGAGCAGTACTTC	CASSQTGISSYEQYF
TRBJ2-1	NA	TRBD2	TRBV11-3	TGTGCCAGCAGCTTAGAACGCGGGGGGGGAACGTATGAGCAGTTCTTC	CASSLERGGGTYEQFF
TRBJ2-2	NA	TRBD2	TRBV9	TGTGCCCGCAGCGGGGGGGCCAGGGGGCTGGACGGGGAGCTGTTTTTT	CARSGGARGLDGELFF
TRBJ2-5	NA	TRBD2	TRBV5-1	TGCGCCAGCAGCTTCAGAACTAGCGGGGGGACGCAGTACCAAGAGACCCAGTACTTC	CASSFRTSGGTQYQETQYF
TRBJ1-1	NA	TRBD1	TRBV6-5	TGTGCCAGCAGTTACACGGGACAGGGTAAGAACACTGAAGCTTTCTTT	CASSYTGQGKNTEAFF
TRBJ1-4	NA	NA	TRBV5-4	TGTGCCAGCAGCTTGGGGGACGCGGGGAAACTGTTTTTT	CASSLGDAGKLFF
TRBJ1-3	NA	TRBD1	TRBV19	TGTGCCAGCACCGGGACAGGGGGGCCCGACTCTGGAAACACCATATATTTT	CASTGTGGPDSGNTIYF
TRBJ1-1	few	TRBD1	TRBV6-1	TGTGCCAGCAGTGAAGCCGGGAGTTACAGGGGAGCTTTCTTT	CASSEAGSYRGAFF
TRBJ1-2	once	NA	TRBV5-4	TGTGCCAGCAGCAAGGACAGCGGTAACTATGGCTACACCTTC	CASSKDSGNYGYTF
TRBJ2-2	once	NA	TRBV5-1	TGCGCCAGCAGTGAAGGACACCAGAACACCGGGGAGCTGTTTTTT	CASSEGHQNTGELFF
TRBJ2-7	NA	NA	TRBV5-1	TGCGCCAGCAGCTTCAGCCCCGCCGGGACTTCGCCCTCCTACGAGCAGTACTTC	CASSFSPAGTSPSYEQYF
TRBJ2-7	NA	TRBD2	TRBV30	TGTGCCTGGAGTGTGGAGACTAGCTACGGCGAGCAGTACTTC	CAWSVETSYGEQYF
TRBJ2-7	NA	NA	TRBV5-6	TGTGCCAGCAGCTCGCCTAGCTCCTACGAGCAGTACTTC	CASSSPSSYEQYF
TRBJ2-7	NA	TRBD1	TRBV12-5	TGTGCTAGTGGTCCGACAGGGGGAGGCTACGAGCAGTACTTC	CASGPTGGGYEQYF
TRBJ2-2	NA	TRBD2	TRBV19	TGTGCCAGTAGCCCTCTAACGGGAGGAGGGACCGGGGAGCTGTTTTTT	CASSPLTGGGTGELFF
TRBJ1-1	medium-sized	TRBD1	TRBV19	TGTGCCAGTCCCCCGGGACAGGGACCGAACACTGAAGCTTTCTTT	CASPPGQGPNTEAFF
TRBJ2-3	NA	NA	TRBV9	TGTGCCAGCAGCGTTGGGACCAAAGAGGATACGCAGTATTTT	CASSVGTKEDTQYF
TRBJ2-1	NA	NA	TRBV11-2	TGTGCCAGCAGTAATTCCCTAGCGAGCCACAATGAGCAGTTCTTC	CASSNSLASHNEQFF
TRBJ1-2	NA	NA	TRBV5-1	TGCGCCAGCAGCTTAGGGCAGGAAGTCAATGGCTACACCTTC	CASSLGQEVNGYTF
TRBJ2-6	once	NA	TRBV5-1	TGCGCCAGCAGCTTACCGGGACCGGGCTCTGGGGCCAACGTCCTGACTTTC	CASSLPGPGSGANVLTF
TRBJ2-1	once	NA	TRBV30	TGTGCCTGGAGTGTACGAGGACTAATTTACAATGAGCAGTTCTTC	CAWSVRGLIYNEQFF
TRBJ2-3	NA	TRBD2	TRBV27	TGTGCCAGCAGTAAAGGGACTAGCGGGAGGCCGAGCACAGATACGCAGTATTTT	CASSKGTSGRPSTDTQYF
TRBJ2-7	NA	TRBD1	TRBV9	TGTGCCAGCAGCGTGGCAGGGGGTCCCGGAAGGGAGCAGTACTTC	CASSVAGGPGREQYF
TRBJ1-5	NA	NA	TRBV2	TGTGCCAGCAGTCCTACAAATGGCCAGCCCCAGCATTTT	CASSPTNGQPQHF
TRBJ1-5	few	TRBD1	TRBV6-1	TGTGCCAGCAGTGCCACAGGGGGCGGCAATCAGCCCCAGCATTTT	CASSATGGGNQPQHF
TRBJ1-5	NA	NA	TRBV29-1	TGCAGCGTTGAAGGCCCCGGGGGCCCTAATCAGCCCCAGCATTTT	CSVEGPGGPNQPQHF
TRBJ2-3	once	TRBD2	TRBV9	TGTGCCAGCAGTGACACGGGACTAGCCTACACAGATACGCAGTATTTT	CASSDTGLAYTDTQYF
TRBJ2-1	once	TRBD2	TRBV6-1	TGTGCCAGCAGTGGGTCCGGGACTAGCGGATTCAATGAGCAGTTCTTC	CASSGSGTSGFNEQFF
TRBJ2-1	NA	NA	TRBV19	TGTGCCAGTAGTCTCGAGCGGCCACTCCTCGATGAGCAGTTCTTC	CASSLERPLLDEQFF
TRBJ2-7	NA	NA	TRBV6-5	TGTGCCAGCAGTGAAGTTCGCTACGAGCAGTACTTC	CASSEVRYEQYF
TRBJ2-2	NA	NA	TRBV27	TGTGCCAGCTGGGGTTTTCCGAACACCGGGGAGCTGTTTTTT	CASWGFPNTGELFF
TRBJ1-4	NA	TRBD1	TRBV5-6	TGTGCCAGCAGCCGGGGACAGCAGAATGAAAAACTGTTTTTT	CASSRGQQNEKLFF
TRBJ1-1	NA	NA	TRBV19	TGTGCCAGTAGTGCCGACAGGATGAACACTGAAGCTTTCTTT	CASSADRMNTEAFF
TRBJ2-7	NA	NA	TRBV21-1	TGTGCCAGCAGCACCCCCCAATCCTACGAGCAGTACTTC	CASSTPQSYEQYF
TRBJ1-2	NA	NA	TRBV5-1	TGCGCCAGCAGCTTAGGGGGGGACTATGGCTACACCTTC	CASSLGGDYGYTF
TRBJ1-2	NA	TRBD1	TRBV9	TGTGCCAGCAGCGCTGAAGCTACAGGGGTCCGCCCCTCTATTGGCTACACCTTC	CASSAEATGVRPSIGYTF
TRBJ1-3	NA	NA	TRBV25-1	TGTGCCAGCAGTGAATTAGGGAGGGGAAACACCATATATTTT	CASSELGRGNTIYF
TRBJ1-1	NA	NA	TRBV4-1	TGCGCCAGCTCCTTGGGGCAGTACACTGAAGCTTTCTTT	CASSLGQYTEAFF
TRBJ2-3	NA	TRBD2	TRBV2	TGTGCCAGCGTCGGGGGGGGCACAGATACGCAGTATTTT	CASVGGGTDTQYF
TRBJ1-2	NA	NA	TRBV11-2	TGTGCCAGCAGCGCCGGAAGAGGAGGGAACTATGGCTACACCTTC	CASSAGRGGNYGYTF